This T cell receptor (beta chain) came from a study of blood T cell repertoires in COVID-19. Assay: immunoSEQ multiplex PCR; the TCRdb copy retains only in-frame clones and omits some. In the table there are approximately 260,000 clones, 90% to 95% of which are singletons. This CDR3 comprises 14 residues. J lost 10 bases, V lost 5 bases, and 8 bases had no gene match. Germline lookup yields CDR1 MGHRA and CDR2 YSYEKL. This receptor was identified in a young woman who had recovered from COVID-19. V usage is TRBV4-1 and J usage is TRBJ1-6, with 7 bases lining up with TRBD1. Sequenced material: PBMCs or T cells enriched from blood (not recorded which). The CDR3 bases are TGCGCCAGCAGCGCAGGGGGTTCGAGGTCACCCCTCCACTTT. Translated: CASSAGGSRSPLHF.